Shown below are 17 T cell receptor beta chains from a single sample sequenced in a study of brain T cells in children with intractable seizures. Only in-frame clones appear in the TCRdb table, and some are missing; sequencing was by immunoSEQ multiplex PCR. The sample includes tens of thousands of clones, 91% of them seen just once. This material consisted of peripheral blood, taken at surgery. These receptor sequences come from a girl aged 2-10 years with Rasmussen encephalitis and intractable seizures.

The J gene is TRBJ1-3, the V gene TRBV5-5; TRBD1 is a possible D gene (6 bases). The CDR3 is made up of 17 amino acids. V was pared by 2 bases and J by 0 bases, with 15 bases between. Germline-derived CDR1 and CDR2 are SGHKS and YYEKEE (reference sequence). In nucleotides, the CDR3 is TGTGCCAGCAGCTTTTTACAGGGCGTACTCTCTGGAAACACCATATATTTT. This codes for CASSFLQGVLSGNTIYF.

This chain uses TRBV6-6 with TRBJ1-1; D is possibly TRBD1 (5 bases). Germline V gene data show CDR1 as MNHNY and CDR2 as SVGAGI (reference sequence). V lost 6 bases, J lost 1 base, and 12 bases lay in between. The CDR3 runs 14 residues. CDR3 coding DNA: TGTGCCAGCAGCCATGGGACCAGGAACACTGAAGCTTTCTTT. Its protein product is CASSHGTRNTEAFF.

The sample holds a few counts of this clone. This chain uses TRBV19 with TRBJ2-2; D call uncertain. The V end was cut by 3 bases, the J end by 1 base, with 9 bases between. CDR3 length: 15 amino acids. Germline V gives CDR1 LNHDA, CDR2 SQIVND (reference sequence). The CDR3 reads CASSMVALNTGELFF. Here the CDR3 DNA reads TGTGCCAGTAGTATGGTGGCGCTGAACACCGGGGAGCTGTTTTTT.

The chain recombines TRBV30 with TRBJ2-6; no reliable D call. Trimming shortened V by 1 base and J by 4 bases, and 17 bases separated the two germline ends. The CDR3 has 17 residues. Per the germline V gene, CDR1 is GTSNPN and CDR2 is SVGIG (reference sequence). The CDR3 DNA reads TGTGCCTGGAGTGGAGCCCTCGGGCCTCTCGGGGCCAACGTCCTGACTTTC. This encodes CAWSGALGPLGANVLTF. The full variable domain, completed using reference TRBV30 and TRBJ2-6, is SQTIHQWPATLVQPVGSPLSLECTVEGTSNPNLYWYRQAAGRGLQLLFYSVGIGQISSEVPQNLSASRPQDRQFILSSKKLLLSDSGFYLCAWSGALGPLGANVLTFGAGSRLTVL.

This rearrangement joins TRBV18 to TRBJ2-2, with 12 bases identical to TRBD2. V dropped 3 bases and J dropped 5; count of bases not matched to a gene: 1. The CDR3 is 15 amino acids. Germline lookup yields CDR1 KGHSH and CDR2 LQKENI. The CDR3 coding sequence is TGTGCCAGCTCACCCGGGACTAGCGGGACCGGGGAGCTGTTTTTT. The encoded protein is CASSPGTSGTGELFF.

The chain links TRBV6-6 to TRBJ1-2; TRBD1 aligns across 7 bases. Per the germline V gene, CDR1 is MNHNY and CDR2 is SVGAGI (reference sequence). Unmatched junction bases numbered 11, after V lost 6 bases and J lost 10 bases. The CDR3 has 13 amino acids. The CDR3 region has the DNA TGTGCCAGCAGAAACGAGGACAGGAAATACTACACCTTC. Translation gives CASRNEDRKYYTF.

This chain connects TRBV2 to TRBJ1-4; 10 bases agree with TRBD1. V was pared by 7 bases and J by 5 bases, with 7 bases of the junction left unmatched. Germline-derived CDR1 and CDR2 are SNHLY and FYNNEI. The CDR3 consists of 15 residues. The DNA for the CDR3 is TGTGCCAGCAAGGGACAGGGGACCTGGAATGAAAAACTGTTTTTT. Its translation: CASKGQGTWNEKLFF.

This sequence joins TRBV20-1 and TRBJ2-5; D is unclear. Germline loops: CDR1 DFQATT, CDR2 SNEGSKA (reference sequence). The V gene lost 6 bases and the J gene lost 4 bases, with 9 bases spanning the gap. This CDR3 region has 11 residues. CDR3 region: CSATERETQYF. For the CDR3, the DNA is TGCAGTGCCACGGAACGAGAGACCCAGTACTTC.

The chain joins TRBV28 to TRBJ1-2; 11 positions match TRBD1. The germline V gene has CDR1 MDHEN and CDR2 SYDVKM. The CDR3 has 16 residues. The junction had 5 bases not matched to a gene; V was cut back by 5 bases and J by 0 bases. DNA of the CDR3: TGTGCCAGCAGTCATCCGGGACAGGGGGCTAACTATGGCTACACCTTC. Residues: CASSHPGQGANYGYTF.

The chain recombines TRBV11-2 with TRBJ2-5, with TRBD1 matching over 8 bases. Trimming took 1 base from V and 2 from J; bases not matched to a gene: 3. Germline-derived CDR1 and CDR2 are SGHAT and FQNNGV. CDR3 length: 15 residues. CDR3: CASSLVRTGQETQYF. CDR3 DNA sequence: TGTGCCAGCAGCTTAGTCCGGACAGGGCAAGAGACCCAGTACTTC.

The chain recombines TRBV27 with TRBJ2-7; perhaps TRBD2 as D (6 bases). Germline V lookup: CDR1 MNHEY, CDR2 SMNVEV (reference sequence). This CDR3 contains 13 residues. V was trimmed by 8 bases and J by 1 base, leaving 12 bases between them. For the CDR3, the DNA is TGTGCCAGCGGAGGGCTGGGGTCCTACGAGCAGTACTTC. Translation gives CASGGLGSYEQYF.

This clone was seen a single time. The rearrangement joins TRBV12-3 or TRBV12-4 to TRBJ1-2; no clear D. V was trimmed by 3 bases and J by 4 bases, leaving 9 bases between them. The CDR3 has 13 amino acids. In DNA form, the CDR3 reads TGTGCCAGCAGTTTTGACGGTAGCTATGGCTACACCTTC. It codes for CASSFDGSYGYTF.

J is TRBJ2-7 and V is TRBV27, with 7 bases identical to TRBD1. CDR1 is MNHEY and CDR2 is SMNVEV in the germline V gene (reference sequence). V trimming: 8 bases; J trimming: 0 bases; junction bases outside the gene matches: 13. The CDR3 extends over 16 amino acids. CDR3 region: CASALSSGTVSYEQYF. Written as DNA, the CDR3 is TGTGCCAGCGCCTTATCCTCCGGGACAGTCTCCTACGAGCAGTACTTC.

The chain is built from TRBV3-1 (or the pseudogene TRBV3-2) and TRBJ2-7, with D hard to call. From germline, CDR1 is LGHDT and CDR2 YNNKEL (reference sequence). V shed 0 bases and J shed 6 bases, with 18 bases lying between them. The length of the CDR3 is 16 residues. CDR3 amino acids: CASSQETWVRNGEQYF. In DNA form, the CDR3 reads TGTGCCAGCAGCCAAGAAACTTGGGTTCGAAACGGCGAGCAGTACTTC.

The V gene is TRBV10-1, the J gene TRBJ2-1, with TRBD2 matching over 14 bases. Germline lookup yields CDR1 WNHNN and CDR2 SYGVQD (reference sequence). This CDR3 comprises 16 residues. The ends lost 3 bases at V and 5 bases at J; junction bases unmatched: 3. As DNA, the CDR3 is TGCGCCAGCAGTGATGGGACTAGCGGGGGCAACAATGAGCAGTTCTTC. The encoded protein is CASSDGTSGGNNEQFF.

The rearrangement joins TRBV6-5 to TRBJ2-2; 10 nucleotides match TRBD1. Unmatched junction bases numbered 4, after V lost 6 bases and J lost 6 bases. The CDR3 sequence is 14 residues long. CDR1 and CDR2 (germline): MNHEY, SVGAGI. The CDR3 coding sequence is TGTGCCAGCAGATGGACAGGGGGGGCCGGGGAGCTGTTTTTT. Its protein is CASRWTGGAGELFF.

The chain uses TRBV19 and TRBJ1-6; the D gene is possibly TRBD1 (5 bases). The germline CDR1 and CDR2 sequences are LNHDA and SQIVND (reference sequence). V was shortened by 7 bases and J by 9 bases, with 10 bases between the two germline ends. The CDR3 length is 12 residues. The CDR3 nucleotides read TGTGCCAGTACTCATGGGGCTTCACCCCTCCACTTT. Amino acid sequence: CASTHGASPLHF.